The clone carrying this T cell receptor (beta chain) occurred a few times. The V segment lost 0 bases and the J segment 4 bases; nucleotides outside the gene matches: 16. The CDR3 runs 19 residues. The germline V gene has CDR1 MGHDK and CDR2 SYGVNS. The data were obtained in a study of CD8+CD57+ T cells in acquired aplastic anemia. The TCR beta profiling, which covered VDJ combination and CDR3 sequence, was carried out using genomic DNA as the template. One entry per CDR3 protein results from TCRdb running MiXCR on the reads. The sample carries more than 70,000 distinct CDR3 sequences, around 70% recorded once. An expansion of CD8+CD57+ cells by flow cytometry had been shown in patients chosen for sequencing.

The chain is built from TRBV25-1 and TRBJ2-7; 9 nucleotides match TRBD2. This receptor was identified in a human donor with aplastic anemia. The specimen was sorted CD4+, CD8+, or CD8+CD57+ T cells (not recorded which) from PBMCs. In DNA, the CDR3 is TGTGCCAGCAGTGAATATGGCCCCGGACTAGCGACATGGCCTTACGAGCAGTACTTC. Protein sequence: CASSEYGPGLATWPYEQYF.